Listed below are T cell receptor beta chains from one sample, sequenced in a study of long-term antiretroviral therapy in people with HIV. Sequencing was performed with immunoSEQ multiplex PCR; in TCRdb, only in-frame clones are kept and a portion is missing. The sample holds about 23,000 clones, about four fifths seen once. Material: unsorted PBMCs, obtained 0.3 years after starting antiretroviral therapy. The origin of the receptors is a man aged 50 or older with HIV. The CDR3 runs from the conserved cysteine through the conserved F or W. Each record gives: clone size, V gene, J gene, D gene, CDR3 DNA, CDR3 protein. A D gene is named only where the DNA matches it firmly. Size tells how often a clone was seen (once, few, many) or the class of an expanded clone, and some rows leave it out.

-	TRBV29-1	TRBJ2-7	-	TGCAGCGTCCGGGGGGGACAGACCTACGAGCAGTACTTC	CSVRGGQTYEQYF
-	TRBV10-3	TRBJ1-2	-	TGTGCCGCCCATGGGGAAGGCCACTATGGCTACACCTTC	CAAHGEGHYGYTF
once	TRBV5-1	TRBJ1-1	-	TGCGCCAGCAGCTTAGAGGACGGGTTTGGTGCTTTCTTT	CASSLEDGFGAFF
-	TRBV6-4	TRBJ2-2	-	TGTGCCAGCAGTGTAAAGGGAGGAGAGAACACCGGGGAGCTGTTTTTT	CASSVKGGENTGELFF
-	TRBV28	TRBJ2-7	TRBD2	TGTGCCAGCAGTTTTAGTCTAGCGGTACTCTCCTACGAGCAGTACTTC	CASSFSLAVLSYEQYF
-	TRBV15	TRBJ2-7	-	TGTGCCACCAGTAATCCGGGCACAGCCTACGAGCAGTACTTC	CATSNPGTAYEQYF
-	TRBV5-6	TRBJ2-5	TRBD2	TGTGCCAGCAGCTCCCCGGGACTAGCGGGAGAGGAGACCCAGTACTTC	CASSSPGLAGEETQYF
-	TRBV5-1	TRBJ2-7	TRBD1	TGCGCCAGCAGCAGGGTAGACAGGGGCTACGAGCAGTACTTC	CASSRVDRGYEQYF
-	TRBV11-2	TRBJ2-1	TRBD2	TGTGCCAGCAGCCCCGCGCGGGGGGATGAGCAGTTCTTC	CASSPARGDEQFF
-	TRBV28	TRBJ1-2	-	TGTGCCAGCAGCAATCCCCCCTGGGCCCCTATGGCCTACACCTTC	CASSNPPWAPMAYTF
-	TRBV7-2	TRBJ1-5	-	TGTGCCAGCAGCTTAGCGCCGTCACAGGGAAATCAGCCCCAGCATTTT	CASSLAPSQGNQPQHF
once	TRBV6-1	TRBJ1-1	-	TGTGCCAGCAGGACAGGATTTGAAGCTTTCTTT	CASRTGFEAFF
-	TRBV6-5	TRBJ2-5	-	TGTGCCAGCAGTCCCCCTGGACTGGAAGAGACCCAGTACTTC	CASSPPGLEETQYF
-	TRBV4-3	TRBJ1-6	TRBD1	TGCGCCAGCAGCCAAGCAATCCTGGGGGACAGGGATTCACCCCTCCACTTT	CASSQAILGDRDSPLHF
-	TRBV7-6	TRBJ2-1	TRBD2	TGTGCCAGCAGCCTGACTAGCGGGAGAGCTTCCTACAATGAGCAGTTCTTC	CASSLTSGRASYNEQFF
-	TRBV6-5	TRBJ1-2	-	TGTGCCAGCAGTTACGTGCTAGGGGTGTCCTATGGCTACACCTTC	CASSYVLGVSYGYTF
-	TRBV7-9	TRBJ1-5	-	TGTGCCAGTGGACAGCAGAATCAGCCCCAGCATTTT	CASGQQNQPQHF
-	TRBV2	TRBJ2-2	-	TGTGCCAGTTTTCTAAACACCGGGGAGCTGTTTTTT	CASFLNTGELFF
-	TRBV15	TRBJ2-3	TRBD2	TGTGCCACCAGCAGAGATTGGGGACTAGCGGGAGTCTCAGATACGCAGTATTTT	CATSRDWGLAGVSDTQYF
-	TRBV12-5	TRBJ1-5	TRBD1	TGTGCTAGTGGCTTCGGACAGGGAAACCAGCCCCAGCATTTT	CASGFGQGNQPQHF
-	TRBV15	TRBJ1-5	-	TGTGCCACCAGCAGAGATGGGACGGAGTACTATCAGCCCCAGCATTTT	CATSRDGTEYYQPQHF
-	TRBV4-1	TRBJ1-1	-	TGCGCCAGCAGCCAACCTGACAGGGAAGCTTTCTTT	CASSQPDREAFF